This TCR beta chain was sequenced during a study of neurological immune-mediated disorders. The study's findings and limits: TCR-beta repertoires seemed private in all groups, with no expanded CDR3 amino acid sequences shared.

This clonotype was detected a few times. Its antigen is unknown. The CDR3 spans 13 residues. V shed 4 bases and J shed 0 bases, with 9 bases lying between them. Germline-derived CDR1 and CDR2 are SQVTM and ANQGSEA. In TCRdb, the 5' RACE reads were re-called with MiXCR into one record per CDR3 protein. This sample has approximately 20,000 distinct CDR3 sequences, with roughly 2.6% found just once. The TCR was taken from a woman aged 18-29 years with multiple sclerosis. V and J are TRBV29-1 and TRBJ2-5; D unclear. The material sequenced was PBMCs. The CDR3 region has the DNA TGCAGCGTTGCAGGCGGACACCAAGAGACCCAGTACTTC. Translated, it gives CSVAGGHQETQYF. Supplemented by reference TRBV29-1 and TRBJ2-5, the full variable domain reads SAVISQKPSRDICQRGTSLTIQCQVDSQVTMMFWYRQQPGQSLTLIATANQGSEATYESGFVIDKFPISRPNLTFSTLTVSNMSPEDSSIYLCSVAGGHQETQYFGPGTRLLVL.